This is a list of T cell receptor beta chains from one sample in a study of T cell responses to AZD1222 COVID-19 vaccine. Data came from immunoSEQ multiplex PCR; TCRdb stores just in-frame clones and leaves some out. The sample records more than 85,000 clones, approximately 90% being singletons. This specimen was peripheral blood, taken on day 0 of AZD1222 vaccination. Every receptor here comes from an adult in good health. Each CDR3 is given with its conserved first and last residue. Fields, in order: clone size, CDR3 length, V gene, J gene, D gene, CDR3 protein, CDR3 DNA. D genes are given only for firm matches. Not every row has a clone size; where given, it reads once, few, many or a size class.

abundance: -; len: 17; v_gene: TRBV7-2; j_gene: TRBJ2-3; d_gene: TRBD2; CDR3aa: CASSILAGGRGTDTQYF; CDR3nt: TGTGCCAGCAGCATCCTAGCGGGGGGGCGGGGCACAGATACGCAGTATTTT
abundance: -; len: 15; v_gene: TRBV5-4; j_gene: TRBJ2-5; d_gene: -; CDR3aa: CASSAKTSSYETQYF; CDR3nt: TGTGCCAGCAGCGCAAAGACTAGTTCCTATGAGACCCAGTACTTC
abundance: -; len: 16; v_gene: TRBV28; j_gene: TRBJ2-1; d_gene: -; CDR3aa: CASSAGQTRSYNEQFF; CDR3nt: TGTGCCAGCAGTGCCGGACAGACACGCTCCTACAATGAGCAGTTCTTC
abundance: few; len: 13; v_gene: TRBV18; j_gene: TRBJ1-5; d_gene: -; CDR3aa: CASSPDSNQPQHF; CDR3nt: TGTGCCAGCTCACCGGATAGCAATCAGCCCCAGCATTTT
abundance: -; len: 15; v_gene: TRBV6-2/TRBV6-3; j_gene: TRBJ1-5; d_gene: TRBD1; CDR3aa: CASSLPPGGNQPQHF; CDR3nt: TGTGCCAGCAGCCTCCCGCCAGGGGGAAATCAGCCCCAGCATTTT
abundance: -; len: 14; v_gene: TRBV7-2; j_gene: TRBJ1-2; d_gene: -; CDR3aa: CASSSRLGNYGYTF; CDR3nt: TGTGCCAGCAGCTCAAGGTTGGGGAACTATGGCTACACCTTC
abundance: -; len: 12; v_gene: TRBV19; j_gene: TRBJ1-2; d_gene: -; CDR3aa: CARTGRNYGYTF; CDR3nt: TGTGCCAGAACCGGGAGGAACTATGGCTACACCTTC
abundance: -; len: 14; v_gene: TRBV7-9; j_gene: TRBJ2-7; d_gene: -; CDR3aa: CASSLPGAYPEQYF; CDR3nt: TGTGCCAGCAGCTTACCCGGGGCGTACCCCGAGCAGTACTTC
abundance: once; len: 14; v_gene: TRBV7-9; j_gene: TRBJ2-1; d_gene: -; CDR3aa: CASSLVQGRGEQFF; CDR3nt: TGTGCCAGCAGCTTAGTCCAGGGGCGCGGGGAGCAGTTCTTC
abundance: -; len: 15; v_gene: TRBV13; j_gene: TRBJ2-3; d_gene: TRBD1; CDR3aa: CASSYNGQGADTQYF; CDR3nt: TGTGCCAGCAGCTATAATGGACAGGGCGCAGATACGCAGTATTTT
abundance: -; len: 14; v_gene: TRBV18; j_gene: TRBJ2-1; d_gene: -; CDR3aa: CASSPNIVGDEQFF; CDR3nt: TGTGCCAGCTCACCGAACATAGTGGGTGATGAGCAGTTCTTC
abundance: -; len: 16; v_gene: TRBV7-2; j_gene: TRBJ1-1; d_gene: -; CDR3aa: CASSHGWGVGNTEAFF; CDR3nt: TGTGCCAGCAGCCACGGGTGGGGAGTGGGGAACACTGAAGCTTTCTTT
abundance: -; len: 12; v_gene: TRBV29-1; j_gene: TRBJ1-1; d_gene: -; CDR3aa: CSGGLLNTEAFF; CDR3nt: TGCAGCGGGGGACTGTTGAACACTGAAGCTTTCTTT
abundance: -; len: 14; v_gene: TRBV29-1; j_gene: TRBJ1-2; d_gene: -; CDR3aa: CSVEPWGTPDGYTF; CDR3nt: TGCAGCGTTGAACCATGGGGGACCCCAGACGGCTACACCTTC
abundance: -; len: 13; v_gene: TRBV27; j_gene: TRBJ2-7; d_gene: -; CDR3aa: CASSLSVKYEQYF; CDR3nt: TGTGCCAGCAGTTTATCGGTCAAATACGAGCAGTACTTC
abundance: -; len: 13; v_gene: TRBV7-2; j_gene: TRBJ2-3; d_gene: -; CDR3aa: CASSGNLADTQYF; CDR3nt: TGTGCCAGCAGCGGGAACCTCGCGGATACGCAGTATTTT
abundance: -; len: 17; v_gene: TRBV11-3; j_gene: TRBJ1-2; d_gene: -; CDR3aa: CASSLSPHPPASDGYTF; CDR3nt: TGTGCCAGCAGCTTATCCCCGCATCCCCCCGCAAGCGATGGCTACACCTTC
abundance: -; len: 15; v_gene: TRBV7-2; j_gene: TRBJ1-2; d_gene: -; CDR3aa: CASSLDAGANYGYTF; CDR3nt: TGTGCCAGCAGCTTAGACGCGGGGGCAAACTATGGCTACACCTTC
abundance: -; len: 14; v_gene: TRBV5-1; j_gene: TRBJ1-3; d_gene: -; CDR3aa: CASSLELGGNTIYF; CDR3nt: TGCGCCAGCAGCTTGGAGCTTGGAGGCAACACCATATATTTT
abundance: -; len: 12; v_gene: TRBV6-6; j_gene: TRBJ2-2; d_gene: TRBD2; CDR3aa: CASNGGSGELFF; CDR3nt: TGTGCCAGCAACGGCGGGAGCGGGGAGCTGTTTTTT
abundance: -; len: 15; v_gene: TRBV6-2/TRBV6-3; j_gene: TRBJ2-3; d_gene: -; CDR3aa: CASSWTGDSTDTQYF; CDR3nt: TGTGCCAGCAGTTGGACCGGGGATAGCACAGATACGCAGTATTTT
abundance: -; len: 15; v_gene: TRBV15; j_gene: TRBJ1-1; d_gene: -; CDR3aa: CATSRDRMGSGEAFF; CDR3nt: TGTGCCACCAGCAGAGACCGTATGGGGTCGGGTGAAGCTTTCTTT
abundance: -; len: 15; v_gene: TRBV30; j_gene: TRBJ2-7; d_gene: -; CDR3aa: CAWSPPRTGDYEQYF; CDR3nt: TGTGCCTGGAGTCCCCCCCGAACGGGCGACTACGAGCAGTACTTC
abundance: -; len: 13; v_gene: TRBV12-3/TRBV12-4; j_gene: TRBJ2-7; d_gene: -; CDR3aa: CASSWDVPYEQYF; CDR3nt: TGTGCCAGCAGTTGGGATGTCCCCTACGAGCAGTACTTC
abundance: -; len: 15; v_gene: TRBV4-2; j_gene: TRBJ2-1; d_gene: TRBD1; CDR3aa: CASSQLGQGMNEQFF; CDR3nt: TGTGCCAGCAGCCAACTCGGACAGGGTATGAATGAGCAGTTCTTC
abundance: once; len: 15; v_gene: TRBV5-1; j_gene: TRBJ2-7; d_gene: -; CDR3aa: CASSAYMGHTYEQYF; CDR3nt: TGCGCCAGCAGCGCATATATGGGACATACCTACGAGCAGTACTTC
abundance: -; len: 14; v_gene: TRBV7-2; j_gene: TRBJ2-7; d_gene: TRBD2; CDR3aa: CASSLGRGSYEQYF; CDR3nt: TGTGCCAGCAGCTTAGGGCGGGGGAGCTACGAGCAGTACTTC
abundance: -; len: 13; v_gene: TRBV27; j_gene: TRBJ1-1; d_gene: -; CDR3aa: CASTLWGRTEAFF; CDR3nt: TGTGCCAGCACCTTATGGGGGAGGACTGAAGCTTTCTTT
abundance: -; len: 13; v_gene: TRBV7-2; j_gene: TRBJ1-5; d_gene: -; CDR3aa: CASSLERMQPQHF; CDR3nt: TGTGCCAGCAGCTTAGAGCGCATGCAGCCCCAGCATTTT
abundance: -; len: 13; v_gene: TRBV11-2; j_gene: TRBJ2-2; d_gene: -; CDR3aa: CASSFGNPGELFF; CDR3nt: TGTGCCAGCAGCTTCGGGAACCCCGGGGAGCTGTTTTTT
abundance: -; len: 15; v_gene: TRBV7-9; j_gene: TRBJ1-2; d_gene: -; CDR3aa: CASSLSLDISYGYTF; CDR3nt: TGTGCCAGCAGCTTATCCCTGGACATTAGTTATGGCTACACCTTC
abundance: -; len: 11; v_gene: TRBV19; j_gene: TRBJ2-5; d_gene: -; CDR3aa: CASKAGQTQYF; CDR3nt: TGTGCCAGTAAGGCGGGGCAGACCCAGTACTTC
abundance: -; len: 13; v_gene: TRBV7-2; j_gene: TRBJ1-4; d_gene: -; CDR3aa: CASSGEMNEKLFF; CDR3nt: TGTGCCAGCAGCGGCGAGATGAATGAAAAACTGTTTTTT
abundance: -; len: 15; v_gene: TRBV5-4; j_gene: TRBJ2-5; d_gene: TRBD1; CDR3aa: CASSLATGGKETQYF; CDR3nt: TGTGCCAGCAGCTTGGCGACAGGGGGCAAGGAGACCCAGTACTTC
abundance: few; len: 16; v_gene: TRBV4-2; j_gene: TRBJ1-1; d_gene: TRBD1; CDR3aa: CASSQTSTGSNTEAFF; CDR3nt: TGTGCCAGCAGCCAAACATCGACAGGGTCTAACACTGAAGCTTTCTTT
abundance: -; len: 13; v_gene: TRBV10-2; j_gene: TRBJ1-5; d_gene: TRBD1; CDR3aa: CASRRDRDQPQHF; CDR3nt: TGCGCCAGCAGGCGGGACAGGGATCAGCCCCAGCATTTT
abundance: -; len: 15; v_gene: TRBV7-2; j_gene: TRBJ2-7; d_gene: TRBD2; CDR3aa: CASSLFSGGVYEQYF; CDR3nt: TGTGCCAGCAGCTTGTTCTCGGGAGGGGTCTACGAGCAGTACTTC
abundance: -; len: 16; v_gene: TRBV11-1; j_gene: TRBJ2-3; d_gene: -; CDR3aa: CASSFSTGANTDTQYF; CDR3nt: TGTGCCAGCAGCTTTTCTACCGGGGCGAACACAGATACGCAGTATTTT
abundance: -; len: 15; v_gene: TRBV7-2; j_gene: TRBJ1-4; d_gene: -; CDR3aa: CASSLGIGGREKLFF; CDR3nt: TGTGCCAGCAGCTTAGGGATAGGAGGTAGAGAAAAACTGTTTTTT
abundance: -; len: 14; v_gene: TRBV3-1/TRBV3-2; j_gene: TRBJ1-5; d_gene: -; CDR3aa: CASSPRGGDQPQHF; CDR3nt: TGTGCCAGCAGCCCAAGGGGCGGCGATCAGCCCCAGCATTTT
abundance: -; len: 16; v_gene: TRBV15; j_gene: TRBJ1-2; d_gene: -; CDR3aa: CATSRDVDSRGYGYTF; CDR3nt: TGTGCCACCAGCAGAGATGTGGACAGTCGGGGCTATGGCTACACCTTC
abundance: -; len: 12; v_gene: TRBV27; j_gene: TRBJ1-4; d_gene: -; CDR3aa: CASSLNGEKLFF; CDR3nt: TGTGCCAGCAGTTTGAACGGTGAAAAACTGTTTTTT
abundance: -; len: 15; v_gene: TRBV6-5; j_gene: TRBJ2-7; d_gene: -; CDR3aa: CASRYTGRSSYEQYF; CDR3nt: TGTGCCAGCAGATACACGGGAAGGAGCTCCTACGAGCAGTACTTC
abundance: -; len: 15; v_gene: TRBV5-1; j_gene: TRBJ1-2; d_gene: TRBD1; CDR3aa: CASSRVVTGRGGYTF; CDR3nt: TGCGCCAGCAGCCGCGTAGTGACAGGGAGGGGTGGCTACACCTTC
abundance: -; len: 13; v_gene: TRBV2; j_gene: TRBJ1-1; d_gene: -; CDR3aa: CASSERENTEAFF; CDR3nt: TGTGCCAGCAGTGAAAGGGAGAACACTGAAGCTTTCTTT
abundance: -; len: 14; v_gene: TRBV11-2; j_gene: TRBJ2-2; d_gene: -; CDR3aa: CASSLRDGTGELFF; CDR3nt: TGTGCCAGCAGCTTAAGGGATGGGACCGGGGAGCTGTTTTTT
abundance: few; len: 15; v_gene: TRBV27; j_gene: TRBJ2-7; d_gene: -; CDR3aa: CASSSKKEETYEQYF; CDR3nt: TGTGCCAGCAGTTCTAAGAAGGAAGAAACCTACGAGCAGTACTTC
abundance: -; len: 15; v_gene: TRBV11-2; j_gene: TRBJ1-3; d_gene: TRBD1; CDR3aa: CASTLQGDSGNTIYF; CDR3nt: TGTGCCAGCACCCTACAGGGGGACTCTGGAAACACCATATATTTT
abundance: -; len: 17; v_gene: TRBV6-1; j_gene: TRBJ1-3; d_gene: -; CDR3aa: CASSESLRGSSGNTIYF; CDR3nt: TGTGCCAGCAGTGAATCACTGCGCGGCAGCTCTGGAAACACCATATATTTT
abundance: -; len: 12; v_gene: TRBV19; j_gene: TRBJ1-1; d_gene: -; CDR3aa: CASSILGTEAFF; CDR3nt: TGTGCCAGTAGTATCCTGGGCACTGAAGCTTTCTTT
abundance: -; len: 14; v_gene: TRBV9; j_gene: TRBJ1-6; d_gene: TRBD1; CDR3aa: CASSYGQGDSPLHF; CDR3nt: TGTGCCAGCAGCTACGGACAGGGAGATTCACCCCTCCACTTT
abundance: -; len: 15; v_gene: TRBV7-8; j_gene: TRBJ2-5; d_gene: TRBD2; CDR3aa: CASSSKTSVLETQYF; CDR3nt: TGTGCCAGCAGCTCGAAGACTAGCGTCTTGGAGACCCAGTACTTC
abundance: -; len: 16; v_gene: TRBV3-1/TRBV3-2; j_gene: TRBJ1-2; d_gene: -; CDR3aa: CASSQRTGGRGYGYTF; CDR3nt: TGTGCCAGCAGCCAACGTACTGGGGGCAGGGGCTATGGCTACACCTTC
abundance: -; len: 13; v_gene: TRBV19; j_gene: TRBJ1-2; d_gene: -; CDR3aa: CASSMSPRRGYTF; CDR3nt: TGTGCCAGTAGTATGAGTCCCAGGCGCGGCTACACCTTC